The clone carrying this T cell receptor beta chain turned up a few times. Its antigen is not known. This record belongs to a study of T cells in Graves' hyperthyroidism and ophthalmopathy. The CDR3 regions of TCR beta were amplified from RNA transcripts. Carried out on the TCR CDR3, a first-round RT-PCR used the HTBI primer set. Each CDR3 protein is one row after TCRdb ran MiXCR on the multiplex PCR reads. The sample includes about 290,000 distinct CDR3 sequences, approximately 15% seen only once; the top ten take roughly 50%. The CDR3 is 15 amino acids. CDR1 is LGHNA, CDR2 YSLEER, per germline. The V end lost 0 bases, the J end lost 4 bases, and 12 bases lay between the germline ends. Patients affected by ophthalmopathy presented a Clinical Activity Score of at least 3, a NOSPECS grade of at least 4, and disease duration below 3 months. Patients with uncontrolled infections, other autoimmune diseases, pregnancy or lactation were excluded. Isolation of PBMCs was performed on around 9.4 ml fresh peripheral blood.

Study-wide findings and caveats: Ophthalmopathy and stable hyperthyroidism were told apart by a 13 V-J model.

V is TRBV4-3 and J is TRBJ1-2, with D tentatively TRBD1 (5 bases). Sequenced input: blood. The sequence was obtained from a woman aged 60-70 years with Graves' ophthalmopathy. The CDR3 bases are TGCGCCAGCAGCCAAGAATCGAGGGGAAGCTATGGCTACACCTTC. Translating it yields CASSQESRGSYGYTF.